A selection of T cell receptor beta chains follows, all from one sample in a study of cytomegalovirus exposure and HLA in healthy donors. This table comes from immunoSEQ multiplex PCR, and its TCRdb copy is limited to in-frame clones, with some not included. The table has approximately 190,000 clones, 75% to 90% seen once. Sample: PBMCs. The receptor source for this set is a man between 35 and 55 years old in good health and CMV-seropositive. Each CDR3 is given with its conserved first and last residue. The D gene is left open where the match is weak. Clone size appears in some rows only: once, few, many, or a class for an expanded clone.

TRBJ1-5 NA NA TRBV30 TGTGCCTGGAGTGGTGGAGGGGATCAGCCCCAGCATTTT CAWSGGGDQPQHF
TRBJ2-7 few NA TRBV5-1 TGCGCCAGCAGCTTAGAACAGGGATCTTACGAGCAGTACTTC CASSLEQGSYEQYF
TRBJ2-2 NA TRBD2 TRBV29-1 TGCAGCGTTGCCACTAGCGGGGCCGGGGAGCTGTTTTTT CSVATSGAGELFF
TRBJ1-1 NA TRBD1 TRBV19 TGTGCCAGTAGTATTGTGGACAGGGTGGCTTTCTTT CASSIVDRVAFF
TRBJ2-2 NA NA TRBV5-4 TGTGCCAGCAGTCCGGGCGGGGAGCTGTTTTTT CASSPGGELFF
TRBJ2-7 NA NA TRBV5-1 TGCGCCAGCAGCCCGCCCGGTCAGGGTCACTACGAGCAGTACTTC CASSPPGQGHYEQYF
TRBJ2-5 NA TRBD2 TRBV15 TGTGCCACCAGCAGGACGGGGGGCCAAGAGACCCAGTACTTC CATSRTGGQETQYF
TRBJ2-7 once NA TRBV7-9 TGTTCCACCCGAGACAGGATCAACGAGCAGTACTTC CSTRDRINEQYF
TRBJ2-7 NA NA TRBV5-4 TGTGCCAGCAGCTTGGATCAGTACGAGCAGTACTTC CASSLDQYEQYF
TRBJ1-1 NA TRBD1 TRBV27 TGTGCCAGCAGTTCGACTGGACAGGGGAACACTGAAGCTTTCTTT CASSSTGQGNTEAFF
TRBJ1-1 few TRBD1 TRBV9 TGTGCCAGCAGCGCCGGAAGGACAGGGGGAATGGGAGAAGCTTTCTTT CASSAGRTGGMGEAFF
TRBJ1-2 NA NA TRBV5-6 TGTGCCAGCAGCTTGACGGGTATCTATGGCTACACCTTC CASSLTGIYGYTF
TRBJ2-3 NA TRBD2 TRBV28 TGTGCCAGCAGTCCTTGGACTAGCGGGGGGAAGTATACGCAGTATTTT CASSPWTSGGKYTQYF
TRBJ2-7 NA TRBD1 TRBV5-1 TGCGCCAGCAGCCAAGGACAGGGGGCGTCAGAGCAGTACTTC CASSQGQGASEQYF
TRBJ2-7 NA TRBD1 TRBV6-5 TGTGCCAGCAGGGGACAGGGGGGGGCCTACGAGCAGTACTTC CASRGQGGAYEQYF
TRBJ2-2 few NA TRBV27 TGTGCCAGCAGTTTAACAGGGATCACCGGGGAGCTGTTTTTT CASSLTGITGELFF
TRBJ2-1 NA NA TRBV12-1 TGTGCCAGCAGCTATATGACAGGAGCCTCGGGTGAGCAGTTCTTC CASSYMTGASGEQFF
TRBJ2-1 NA TRBD2 TRBV7-6 TGTGCCAGCAGCCCCGGGACTAGCGTCTACAATGAGCAGTTCTTC CASSPGTSVYNEQFF
TRBJ2-7 NA TRBD2 TRBV9 TGTGCCAGCAGCCCCCGGTTGGGGGGGGGCGAGCAGTACTTC CASSPRLGGGEQYF
TRBJ2-3 NA NA TRBV28 TGTGCCAGCAGCTACGGTCGCGGGGAAGATACGCAGTATTTT CASSYGRGEDTQYF
TRBJ1-6 NA NA TRBV11-2 TGTGCCAGCAGCGAAATGGGGGGGCTTAATTCACCCCTCCACTTT CASSEMGGLNSPLHF
TRBJ2-6 NA TRBD1 TRBV28 TGTGCCAGCAGAACCACAGGGGAGGGGGCCAACGTCCTGACTTTC CASRTTGEGANVLTF
TRBJ2-7 NA NA TRBV13 TGTGCCAGCAGCTTACTCAGGGCAACCTCCTACGAGCAGTACTTC CASSLLRATSYEQYF
TRBJ2-2 NA TRBD2 TRBV28 TGTGCCATAGCGGGGGCAAACACCGGGGAGCTGTTTTTT CAIAGANTGELFF
TRBJ2-7 few TRBD1 TRBV4-3 TGCGCCAGCAGCCAGGCCACAGGGGCCATCCCCTACGAGCAGTACTTC CASSQATGAIPYEQYF
TRBJ2-1 once TRBD2 TRBV6-5 TGTGCCAGCAGCTACGACCGCACTAGCGGCACCATGGGGCAGTTCTTC CASSYDRTSGTMGQFF
TRBJ1-5 NA NA TRBV28 TGTGCCAGCCAGGGCGAGGGCAATCAGCCCCAGCATTTT CASQGEGNQPQHF
TRBJ2-5 few NA TRBV15 TGTGCCACCAGCAGAGATCGAGTCGGGACCCAGTACTTC CATSRDRVGTQYF
TRBJ1-3 NA NA TRBV6-5 TGTGCCAGCAGTTACTCTGCCAGCTCTGGAAACACCATATATTTT CASSYSASSGNTIYF
TRBJ1-3 NA NA TRBV14 TGTGCCAGCAGCCTCTCAGGGGTTGCGGCTGGAAACACCATATATTTT CASSLSGVAAGNTIYF
TRBJ2-1 few TRBD1 TRBV29-1 TGCAGCGTCCGGGACAGGGTAAATGAGCAGTTCTTC CSVRDRVNEQFF
TRBJ1-4 few NA TRBV5-1 TGCGCCAGCAGCTTTAATGGCAGGGATAATGAAAAACTGTTTTTT CASSFNGRDNEKLFF
TRBJ1-1 once NA TRBV10-3 TGTGCCACCGAAGGGGTCACTGAAGCTTTCTTT CATEGVTEAFF
TRBJ2-3 NA TRBD2 TRBV6-5 TGTGCCAGCAGACCTCGGGGGGGCGCAGATACGCAGTATTTT CASRPRGGADTQYF
TRBJ2-1 NA TRBD2 TRBV19 TGTGCCAGTAGTATTATCTTGGGGGGGGGTAATGAGCAGTTCTTC CASSIILGGGNEQFF
TRBJ1-4 NA NA TRBV5-1 TGCGCCAGCAGCTTGGCCGGAACTAATGAAAAACTGTTTTTT CASSLAGTNEKLFF